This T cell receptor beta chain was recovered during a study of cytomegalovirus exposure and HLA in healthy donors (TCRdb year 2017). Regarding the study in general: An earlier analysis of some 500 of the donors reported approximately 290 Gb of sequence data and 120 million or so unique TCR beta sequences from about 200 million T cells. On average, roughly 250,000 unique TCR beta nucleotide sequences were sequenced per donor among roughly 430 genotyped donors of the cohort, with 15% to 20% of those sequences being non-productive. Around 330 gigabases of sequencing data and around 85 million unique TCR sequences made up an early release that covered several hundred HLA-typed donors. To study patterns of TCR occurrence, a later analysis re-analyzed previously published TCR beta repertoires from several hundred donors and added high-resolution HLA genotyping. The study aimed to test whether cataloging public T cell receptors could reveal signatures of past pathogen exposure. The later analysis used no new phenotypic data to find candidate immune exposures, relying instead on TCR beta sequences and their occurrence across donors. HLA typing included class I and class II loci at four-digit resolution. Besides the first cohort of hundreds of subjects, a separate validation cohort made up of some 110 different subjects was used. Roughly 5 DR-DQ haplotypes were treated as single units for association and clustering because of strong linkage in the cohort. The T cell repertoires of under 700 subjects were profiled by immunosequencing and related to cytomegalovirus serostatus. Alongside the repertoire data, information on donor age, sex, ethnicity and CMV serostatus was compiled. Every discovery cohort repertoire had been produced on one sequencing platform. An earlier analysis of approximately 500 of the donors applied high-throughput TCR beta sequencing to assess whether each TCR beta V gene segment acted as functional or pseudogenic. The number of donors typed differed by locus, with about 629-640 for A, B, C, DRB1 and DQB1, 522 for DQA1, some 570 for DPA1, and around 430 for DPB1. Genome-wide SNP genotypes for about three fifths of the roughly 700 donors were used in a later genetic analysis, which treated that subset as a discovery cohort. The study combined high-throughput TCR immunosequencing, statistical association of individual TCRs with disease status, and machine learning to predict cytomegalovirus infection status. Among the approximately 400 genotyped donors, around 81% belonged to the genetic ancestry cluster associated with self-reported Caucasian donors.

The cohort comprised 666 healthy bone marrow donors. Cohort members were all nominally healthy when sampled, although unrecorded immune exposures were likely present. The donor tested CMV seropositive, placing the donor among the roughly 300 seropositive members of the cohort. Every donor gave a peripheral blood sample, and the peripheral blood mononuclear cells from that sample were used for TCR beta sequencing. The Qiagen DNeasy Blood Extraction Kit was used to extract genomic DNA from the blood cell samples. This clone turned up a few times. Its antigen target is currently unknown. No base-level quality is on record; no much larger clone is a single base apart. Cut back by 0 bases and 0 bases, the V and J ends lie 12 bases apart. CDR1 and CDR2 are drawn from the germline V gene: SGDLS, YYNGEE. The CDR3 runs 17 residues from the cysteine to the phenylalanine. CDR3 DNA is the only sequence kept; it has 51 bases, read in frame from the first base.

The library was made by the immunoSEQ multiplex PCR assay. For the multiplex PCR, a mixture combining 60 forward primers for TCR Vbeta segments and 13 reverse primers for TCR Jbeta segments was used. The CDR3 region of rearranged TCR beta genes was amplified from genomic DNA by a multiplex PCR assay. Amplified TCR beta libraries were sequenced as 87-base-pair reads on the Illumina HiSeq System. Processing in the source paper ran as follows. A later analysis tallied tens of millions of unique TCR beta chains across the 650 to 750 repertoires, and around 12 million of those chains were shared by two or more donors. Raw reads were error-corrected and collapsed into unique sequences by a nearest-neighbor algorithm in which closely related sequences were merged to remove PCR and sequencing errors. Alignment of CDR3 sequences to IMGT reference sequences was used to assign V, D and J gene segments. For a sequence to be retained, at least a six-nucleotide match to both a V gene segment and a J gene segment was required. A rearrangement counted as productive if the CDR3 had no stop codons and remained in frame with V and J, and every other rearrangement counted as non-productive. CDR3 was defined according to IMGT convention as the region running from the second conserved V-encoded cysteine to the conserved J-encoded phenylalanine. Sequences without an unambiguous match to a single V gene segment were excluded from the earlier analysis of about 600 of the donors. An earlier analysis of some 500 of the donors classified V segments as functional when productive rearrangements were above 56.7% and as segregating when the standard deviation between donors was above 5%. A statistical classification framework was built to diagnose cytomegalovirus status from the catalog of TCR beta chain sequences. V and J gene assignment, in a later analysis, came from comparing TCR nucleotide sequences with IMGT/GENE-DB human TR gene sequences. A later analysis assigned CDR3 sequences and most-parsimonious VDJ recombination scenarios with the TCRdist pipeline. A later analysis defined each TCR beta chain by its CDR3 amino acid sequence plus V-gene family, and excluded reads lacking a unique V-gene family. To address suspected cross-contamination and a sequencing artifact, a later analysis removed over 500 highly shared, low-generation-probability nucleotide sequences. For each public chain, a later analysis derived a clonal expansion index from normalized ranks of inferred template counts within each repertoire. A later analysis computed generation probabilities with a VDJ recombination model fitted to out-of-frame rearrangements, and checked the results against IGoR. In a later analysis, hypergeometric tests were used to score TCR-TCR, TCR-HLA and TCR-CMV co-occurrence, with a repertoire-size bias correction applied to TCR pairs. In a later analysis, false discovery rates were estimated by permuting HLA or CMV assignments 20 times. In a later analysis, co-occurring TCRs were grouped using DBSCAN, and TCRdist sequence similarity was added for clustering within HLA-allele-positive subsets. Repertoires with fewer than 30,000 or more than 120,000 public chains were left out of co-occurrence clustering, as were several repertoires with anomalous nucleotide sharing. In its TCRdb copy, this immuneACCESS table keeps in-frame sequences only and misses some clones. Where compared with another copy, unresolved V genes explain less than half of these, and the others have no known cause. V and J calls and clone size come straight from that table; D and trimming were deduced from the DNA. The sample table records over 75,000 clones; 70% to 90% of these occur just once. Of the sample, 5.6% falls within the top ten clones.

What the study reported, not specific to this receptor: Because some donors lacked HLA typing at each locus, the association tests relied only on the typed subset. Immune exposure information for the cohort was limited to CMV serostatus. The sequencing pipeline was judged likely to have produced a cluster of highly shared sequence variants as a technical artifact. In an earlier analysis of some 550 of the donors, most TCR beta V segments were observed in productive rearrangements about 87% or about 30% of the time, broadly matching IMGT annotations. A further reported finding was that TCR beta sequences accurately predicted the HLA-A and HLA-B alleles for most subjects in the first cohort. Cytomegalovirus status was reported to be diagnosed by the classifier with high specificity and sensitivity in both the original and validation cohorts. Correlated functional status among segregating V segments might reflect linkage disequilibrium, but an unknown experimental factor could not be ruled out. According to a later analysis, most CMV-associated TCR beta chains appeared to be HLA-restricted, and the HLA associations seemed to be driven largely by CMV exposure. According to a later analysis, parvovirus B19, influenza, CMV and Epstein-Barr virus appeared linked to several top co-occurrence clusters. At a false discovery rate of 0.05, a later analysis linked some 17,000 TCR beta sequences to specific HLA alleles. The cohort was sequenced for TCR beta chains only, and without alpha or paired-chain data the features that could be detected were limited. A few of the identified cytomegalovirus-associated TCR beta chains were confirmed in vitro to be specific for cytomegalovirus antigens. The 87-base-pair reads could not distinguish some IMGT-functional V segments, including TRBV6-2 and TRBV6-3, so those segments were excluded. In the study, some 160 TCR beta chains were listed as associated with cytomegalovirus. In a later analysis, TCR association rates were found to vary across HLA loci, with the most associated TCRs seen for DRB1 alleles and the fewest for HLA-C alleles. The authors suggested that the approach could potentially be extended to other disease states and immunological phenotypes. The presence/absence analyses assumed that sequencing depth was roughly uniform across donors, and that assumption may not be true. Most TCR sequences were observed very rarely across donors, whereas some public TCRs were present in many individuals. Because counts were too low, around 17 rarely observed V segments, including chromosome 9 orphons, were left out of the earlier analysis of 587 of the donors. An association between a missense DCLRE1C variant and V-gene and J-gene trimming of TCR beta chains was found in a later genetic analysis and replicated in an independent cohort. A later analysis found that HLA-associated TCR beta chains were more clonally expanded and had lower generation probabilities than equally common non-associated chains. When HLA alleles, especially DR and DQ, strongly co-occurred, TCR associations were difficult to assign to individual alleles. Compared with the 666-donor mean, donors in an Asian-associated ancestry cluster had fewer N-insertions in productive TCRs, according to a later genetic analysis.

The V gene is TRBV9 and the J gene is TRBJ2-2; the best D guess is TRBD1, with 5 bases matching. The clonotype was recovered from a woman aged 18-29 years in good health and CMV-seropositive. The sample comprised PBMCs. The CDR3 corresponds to CASSVADDRANTGELFF. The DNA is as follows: TGTGCCAGCAGCGTAGCCGACGACAGAGCGAACACCGGGGAGCTGTTTTTT.